The rows below give T cell receptor beta chains drawn from one sample of a study of cytomegalovirus exposure and HLA in healthy donors. The method was immunoSEQ multiplex PCR; TCRdb's version includes in-frame clones alone and lacks a portion of them. In the table there are approximately 110,000 clones, over 75% of which are singletons. Sample: PBMCs. The receptors here all came from a woman aged 40 to 50 in good health and CMV-seropositive. Each CDR3 is given with its conserved first and last residue. A D gene is named only where the DNA matches it firmly. Clone size is shown for a subset of rows, as once, few, many or a class of expanded clone.

size,J,V,D,DNA,CDR3
.,TRBJ2-3,TRBV4-1,.,TGCGCCAGCAGCCAAGAGGCGGGCGCGCCAGATACGCAGTATTTT,CASSQEAGAPDTQYF
few,TRBJ2-1,TRBV11-2,TRBD2,TGTGCCAGCAGCTTAACGGGAGCGGGAGGCTACAATGAGCAGTTCTTC,CASSLTGAGGYNEQFF
.,TRBJ2-7,TRBV9,TRBD2,TGTGCCAGCAGCTCTGGGGGTAGCGGGATCTACGAGCAGTACTTC,CASSSGGSGIYEQYF
.,TRBJ2-5,TRBV5-1,TRBD2,TGCGCCAGCAGCTTGGGCGTCGGGAGGGGAGAGACCCAGTACTTC,CASSLGVGRGETQYF
once,TRBJ2-6,TRBV5-1,TRBD2,TGCGCCAGCAGCCCAGGGACTAGGGGCTCTGGGGCCAACGTCCTGACTTTC,CASSPGTRGSGANVLTF
.,TRBJ2-7,TRBV11-2,TRBD2,TGTGCCAGCAGCTTTTTTAGCGGGAGCGGCTACGAGCAGTACTTC,CASSFFSGSGYEQYF
.,TRBJ2-2,TRBV19,.,TGTGCCAGTAGTATCCCGACTAGACCCGGGGAGCTGTTTTTT,CASSIPTRPGELFF
.,TRBJ1-2,TRBV23-1,.,TGCGCCAGCAGTCAATCCGGGATCCCATCCTATGGCTACACCTTC,CASSQSGIPSYGYTF
.,TRBJ2-1,TRBV5-1,TRBD2,TGCGCCAGTACCTCCGGGACTAGCGTAGACAATGAGCAGTTCTTC,CASTSGTSVDNEQFF
.,TRBJ1-2,TRBV5-1,TRBD1,TGCGCCAGCAGCTTGGGTACAGGGGCGCCCTATGGCTACACCTTC,CASSLGTGAPYGYTF
.,TRBJ2-7,TRBV19,.,TGTGCCAGTAGTATAGATCGGGACTTCTCCTACGAGCAGTACTTC,CASSIDRDFSYEQYF
.,TRBJ2-5,TRBV28,TRBD2,TGTGCCAGCAGTTCCGTAGCGGGAGCGAAAAGATTAGGGACCCAGTACTTC,CASSSVAGAKRLGTQYF
.,TRBJ1-1,TRBV7-9,TRBD1,TGTGCCAGCAGCCCACAGGGGGCGAAGGCTGAAGCTTTCTTT,CASSPQGAKAEAFF
few,TRBJ2-2,TRBV21-1,.,TGTGCCAGCAGCTTTCAGGGGTGTCGCACCGGGGAGCTGTTTTTT,CASSFQGCRTGELFF
.,TRBJ2-7,TRBV15,.,TGTGCCACCAGCAGAAAGCGAAAGGCAGCGCAGTACTTC,CATSRKRKAAQYF
.,TRBJ2-7,TRBV7-9,TRBD1,TGTGCCAGCAGCTTAGGGACAGGGTTAGGCGAGCAGTACTTC,CASSLGTGLGEQYF
.,TRBJ2-7,TRBV5-1,TRBD2,TGCGCCAGCAGCTTAGGGACTAGCGAAGAGCAGTACTTC,CASSLGTSEEQYF
.,TRBJ2-1,TRBV10-1,TRBD2,TGCGCCAGTAGCCCCGGGACTAGCACCAATGAGCAGTTCTTC,CASSPGTSTNEQFF
.,TRBJ1-5,TRBV29-1,.,TGCAGCGTCGCAGGGGTCAATAGCAATCAGCCCCAGCATTTT,CSVAGVNSNQPQHF
.,TRBJ1-3,TRBV6-1,.,TGTGCCAGCAGCGCTAGCGGGGCCTCTGGAAACACCATATATTTT,CASSASGASGNTIYF
.,TRBJ1-3,TRBV2,.,TGTGCCAGCAGTGAAGACAGAGGAAACACCATATATTTT,CASSEDRGNTIYF
.,TRBJ1-2,TRBV7-2,TRBD1,TGTGCCAGCAGTCAGACAGGGGGCGCAAACTATGGCTACACCTTC,CASSQTGGANYGYTF
few,TRBJ2-3,TRBV7-9,TRBD2,TGTGCCAGCAGGGCAGCGGGGCTAGACACAGATACGCAGTATTTT,CASRAAGLDTDTQYF
.,TRBJ1-2,TRBV6-1,TRBD1,TGTGCCAGCAGTGTTTTGGGGACAGGGGATTATGGCTACACCTTC,CASSVLGTGDYGYTF
.,TRBJ2-7,TRBV5-1,TRBD1,TGCGCCAGCAGCCGGGACCATACCGGACAGGGGGCCTCCTACGAGCAGTACTTC,CASSRDHTGQGASYEQYF
.,TRBJ1-1,TRBV7-2,TRBD1,TGTGCCAGCAGCTTATCCCCGACAGGGGACACTGAAGCTTTCTTT,CASSLSPTGDTEAFF
.,TRBJ2-7,TRBV18,TRBD1,TGTGCCAGCTCACAGGAGGGACAGGGTTGGTACGAGCAGTACTTC,CASSQEGQGWYEQYF
.,TRBJ1-5,TRBV28,.,TGTGCCAGCCACGGGGACAATCAGCCCCAGCATTTT,CASHGDNQPQHF
.,TRBJ2-7,TRBV10-3,TRBD2,TGTGCCATCAGTGATATAAGCGGGAGATCATACGAGCAGTACTTC,CAISDISGRSYEQYF
.,TRBJ2-5,TRBV7-9,.,TGTGCCAGCAGCCCACAAGAGACCCAGTACTTC,CASSPQETQYF
.,TRBJ1-4,TRBV2,.,TGTGCCAGCATGGGCCTCGTAAATGAAAAACTGTTTTTT,CASMGLVNEKLFF
.,TRBJ1-6,TRBV30,.,TGTGCCTGGAGTGGGGCAGGGGACAATTCACCCCTCCACTTT,CAWSGAGDNSPLHF
.,TRBJ2-7,TRBV30,TRBD1,TGTGCCTGGAGTCTGAACCCGGGACAGGGAGAGGGCGAGCAGTACTTC,CAWSLNPGQGEGEQYF
.,TRBJ1-6,TRBV19,TRBD1,TGTGCCAGTAGGCTGGACAGGGCCAATAATTCACCCCTCCACTTT,CASRLDRANNSPLHF
.,TRBJ2-7,TRBV11-2,TRBD1,TGTGCCAGCAGCTTAGACGGGACAGACCTCTACGAGCAGTACTTC,CASSLDGTDLYEQYF
few,TRBJ2-6,TRBV6-1,TRBD2,TGTGCCAGCAGTGAAGGAGTAGCGGGAGGCATCTCTGGGGCCAACGTCCTGACTTTC,CASSEGVAGGISGANVLTF
.,TRBJ2-7,TRBV9,TRBD2,TGTGCCAGCAGCCCAGGACTAGCGGGACTAATGCAGTACTTC,CASSPGLAGLMQYF
.,TRBJ1-1,TRBV6-1,TRBD1,TGTGCCAGCAGTGCCTTGACAGGGGCCAACACTGAAGCTTTCTTT,CASSALTGANTEAFF
.,TRBJ2-1,TRBV7-9,TRBD1,TGTGCCAGCAGCTCGGACAGGGCCTCCCGAAAGGCCTACAATGAGCAGTTCTTC,CASSSDRASRKAYNEQFF
once,TRBJ1-6,TRBV6-5,.,TGTGCCAGCGCAGGGGATTCCTATAATTCACCCCTCCACTTT,CASAGDSYNSPLHF
.,TRBJ2-7,TRBV29-1,TRBD2,TGCAGCGTGGGACTAGCGGACGAGCAGTACTTC,CSVGLADEQYF
.,TRBJ2-5,TRBV10-3,.,TGTGCCATCAGTGAACCAGGGGTCGGTGAGACCCAGTACTTC,CAISEPGVGETQYF
few,TRBJ1-2,TRBV4-1,.,TGCGCCAGCAGCCAAGATCGTATTCGGGGGGAGTTGCGGGGCTACACCTTC,CASSQDRIRGELRGYTF
.,TRBJ2-7,TRBV29-1,TRBD2,TGCAGCGTTCAAGCGGGAGGGTTTGGGGAGCAGTACTTC,CSVQAGGFGEQYF
.,TRBJ2-6,TRBV19,TRBD1,TGTGCCAGTAGTATCGACAGGGGAACCGGGGCCAACGTCCTGACTTTC,CASSIDRGTGANVLTF
.,TRBJ2-7,TRBV6-6,TRBD2,TGTGCCAGCAGCCCTGGAGGGAGCGGGGGATTCTACGAGCAGTACTTC,CASSPGGSGGFYEQYF
.,TRBJ2-1,TRBV5-6,.,TGTGCCAGCAGTCCTCTAGCCCCGGAGCAATCTGGTGAGCAGTTCTTC,CASSPLAPEQSGEQFF
.,TRBJ2-7,TRBV11-2,.,TGTGCCAGCAGCATGACTTCGGAGCAGTACTTC,CASSMTSEQYF
.,TRBJ2-2,TRBV2,TRBD1,TGTGCCAGCAGCCGACAGGGGGTGGAGGCCGGGGAGCTGTTTTTT,CASSRQGVEAGELFF
.,TRBJ2-7,TRBV5-1,TRBD1,TGCGCCAGCAGCTGGCCGGGACAGGGAAACGACGAGCAGTACTTC,CASSWPGQGNDEQYF
.,TRBJ2-3,TRBV11-3,TRBD2,TGTGCCAGCAGCTCTCGACTAGCGGGAGGGGTAGATACGCAGTATTTT,CASSSRLAGGVDTQYF
.,TRBJ1-5,TRBV30,.,TGTGCCTGGAGAAGTGGGCGTCAGGGGCCCCAGCATTTT,CAWRSGRQGPQHF
.,TRBJ2-7,TRBV6-5,TRBD2,TGTGCCAGCAGTCTACGCGGCGGGAGCATCGACGAGCAGTACTTC,CASSLRGGSIDEQYF
.,TRBJ1-1,TRBV9,.,TGTGCCAGCAGCATGACAGGTATCACTGAAGCTTTCTTT,CASSMTGITEAFF
.,TRBJ2-7,TRBV7-9,.,TGTGCCAGCAGCTTATTGGCCAGCGAGCAGTACTTC,CASSLLASEQYF